What follows are 5 T cell receptor beta chains derived from one specimen sequenced in a study of blood T cell repertoires in COVID-19. Only in-frame clones appear in the TCRdb table, and some are missing; sequencing was by immunoSEQ multiplex PCR. The repertoire holds some 500,000 clones, with around 87% as singletons. Source material: PBMCs or T cells enriched from blood (not recorded which). The origin of the receptors is a woman aged 40-49 years who had recovered from COVID-19.

V and J are TRBV7-2 and TRBJ2-2; D gene uncertain. CDR3 size: 13 residues. Germline values: CDR1 SGHTA, CDR2 FQGNSA. V was shortened by 11 bases and J by 6 bases, with 16 bases between the two germline ends. The CDR3, as DNA: TGTGCCGACGGAGCGTCCGGTTCCGGGGAGCTGTTTTTT. It is translated as CADGASGSGELFF.

The V gene is TRBV5-1, the J gene TRBJ1-1; D remains ambiguous. Germline loops: CDR1 SGHRS, CDR2 YFSETQ. The CDR3 has 15 amino acids. The ends were cut back, 6 bases at V and 1 base at J, with 16 bases in the middle. The CDR3 DNA reads TGCGCCAGCACCCCCCGAGGCGGGGAGAACACTGAAGCTTTCTTT. Protein: CASTPRGGENTEAFF.

CDR3 amino acids: CASSLAYAGNSGANVLTF. Here the CDR3 DNA reads TGTGCCAGCAGCTTGGCCTACGCGGGGAACTCTGGGGCCAACGTCCTGACTTTC. The chain employs TRBV5-4 and TRBJ2-6; maybe TRBD2 (6 bases). Deletions cut 0 bases from V and 0 bases from J, with 13 bases between. This CDR3 is built from 18 residues. CDR1 SGHNT and CDR2 YYREEE come from the germline V gene (reference sequence).

This sequence joins TRBV19 and TRBJ2-7; 7 nucleotides agree with TRBD1. J was trimmed by 6 bases and V by 6 bases; bases with no gene match: 11. This CDR3 region has 14 residues. Looked up from germline, CDR1 is LNHDA and CDR2 is SQIVND (reference sequence). The CDR3 DNA is TGTGCCAGTAGGTCCGACAGGGCAGTTGGCGAGCAGTACTTC. Translation: CASRSDRAVGEQYF.

The genes are TRBV3-1 (or the pseudogene TRBV3-2) and TRBJ2-1, with TRBD2 matching 7 bases. V gave up 1 base and J gave up 8 bases; unmatched junction bases: 8. CDR1 is LGHDT and CDR2 is YNNKEL in the germline V gene (reference sequence). The CDR3 spans 15 residues. The CDR3 reads CASSQVLAGGHEQFF. As DNA, the CDR3 is TGTGCCAGCAGCCAAGTGTTAGCGGGTGGGCATGAGCAGTTCTTC.